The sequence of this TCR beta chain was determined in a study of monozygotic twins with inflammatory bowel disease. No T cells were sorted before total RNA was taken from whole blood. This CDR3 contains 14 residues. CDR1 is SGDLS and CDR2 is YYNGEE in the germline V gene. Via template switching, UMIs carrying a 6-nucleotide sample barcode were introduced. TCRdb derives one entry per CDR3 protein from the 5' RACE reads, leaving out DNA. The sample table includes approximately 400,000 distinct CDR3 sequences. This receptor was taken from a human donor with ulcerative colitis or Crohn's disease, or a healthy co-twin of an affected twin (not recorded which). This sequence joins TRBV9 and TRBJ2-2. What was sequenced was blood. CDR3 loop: CASSVNYLAGELFF.